One and the same sample provided the 32 T cell receptor beta chains below, sequenced in a study of T-cell reconstitution after alpha-beta-depleted transplantation in children. Unique molecular identifiers were incorporated into the prepared TCRbeta library. TCRdb redid the calling of the PCR reads with MiXCR, one entry per CDR3 protein. The sample has under 350,000 distinct CDR3 sequences; nearly 10% are singletons. The material sequenced was PBMCs from the stem cell graft donor, taken from the stem cell graft. All receptors come from a human donor who donated a stem cell graft to a child with SCID.

In this sample, this clonotype turned up a few times. The CDR3 coding sequence is TGTGCCAGCAGTATACAGGCTACAGGAAACACCATATATTTT. Translating gives CASSIQATGNTIYF. This chain uses TRBV6-5 with TRBJ1-3; a possible D gene is TRBD1 (5 bases). The CDR3 extends over 14 amino acids. V was pared by 5 bases and J by 4 bases, with 12 bases between. The V gene's germline CDR1 is MNHEY and CDR2 SVGAGI.

At least ten counts were recorded for this clonotype. The J gene is TRBJ1-1, the V gene TRBV12-3 or TRBV12-4, with TRBD1 as a possible D gene (6 bases). The V gene lost 10 bases and the J gene lost 0 bases, with 15 bases spanning the gap. The CDR3 is made up of 14 amino acids. CDR3 DNA: TGTGCCACCGCTGGACAGAGCATGAACACTGAAGCTTTCTTT. As protein: CATAGQSMNTEAFF.

This chain connects TRBV6-2 or TRBV6-3 to TRBJ1-6, with TRBD1 matching 10 bases. Unmatched junction bases numbered 9, after V lost 6 bases and J lost 4 bases. CDR3 length: 17 amino acids. Germline V gives CDR1 MNHEY, CDR2 SVGEGT. CDR3 amino acids: CASSQGWDRGYNSPLHF. The CDR3 nucleotides read TGTGCCAGCAGCCAAGGATGGGACAGGGGATATAATTCACCCCTCCACTTT.

This clonotype was counted a few times. V and J are TRBV7-2 and TRBJ1-1; the D is unclear. The CDR3 has 16 residues. CDR1 and CDR2 (germline): SGHTA, FQGNSA. V was clipped by 4 bases and J by 2 bases, with 17 bases between them. This chain's CDR3 is CASSYPAGKKNTEAFF. CDR3 bases: TGTGCCAGCAGCTACCCCGCGGGGAAGAAAAACACTGAAGCTTTCTTT.

This chain connects TRBV7-9 to TRBJ2-2; 10 nucleotides match TRBD1. The V gene end was trimmed by 4 bases and the J gene end by 5 bases; junction bases not matched to a gene: 7. CDR1 SEHNR and CDR2 FQNEAQ come from the germline V gene (reference sequence). The CDR3 is made up of 16 amino acids. This CDR3 is CASSSRQGARTGELFF. In nucleotides, the CDR3 is TGTGCCAGCAGCTCCCGACAGGGGGCAAGGACCGGGGAGCTGTTTTTT.

This clonotype turned up a few times. The chain links TRBV4-1 to TRBJ2-2; 12 nucleotides agree with TRBD2. V trimming: 0 bases; J trimming: 7 bases; junction bases outside the gene matches: 12. This CDR3 spans 19 amino acids. Germline CDR1 reads MGHRA; CDR2 reads YSYEKL. CDR3 region: CASSQEPTSGGTVGGELFF. As DNA, the CDR3 is TGCGCCAGCAGCCAAGAACCGACTAGCGGGGGTACCGTTGGCGGGGAGCTGTTTTTT.

The CDR3 region is CAISEYGSGGTDTQYF. DNA of the CDR3: TGTGCCATCAGTGAGTACGGTAGCGGGGGCACAGATACGCAGTATTTT. The J gene is TRBJ2-3, the V gene TRBV10-3; TRBD2 matches 8 bases. J lost 1 base, V lost 1 base, and 4 bases had no gene match. There are 16 residues in the CDR3. CDR1 and CDR2 from the germline V gene are ENHRY and SYGVKD.

The sample holds a few counts of this clonotype. V and J are TRBV7-9 and TRBJ2-2; 9 bases agree with TRBD1. The CDR3 length is 13 residues. Germline assignment: CDR1 SEHNR and CDR2 FQNEAQ (reference sequence). The V gene end was trimmed by 10 bases and the J gene end by 7 bases; junction bases not matched to a gene: 7. CDR3 loop: CATGTGNGGELFF. The CDR3 nucleotides read TGTGCCACGGGGACAGGGAACGGCGGGGAGCTGTTTTTT.

This clonotype turned up a few times. The chain couples TRBV7-6 to TRBJ2-1, with D unclear. CDR1 is SGHVS, CDR2 FNYEAQ, per germline. The CDR3 contains 12 residues. Trimming took 5 bases from V and 10 from J, leaving 12 bases between them. The CDR3 DNA reads TGTGCCAGCAGCCTCCTTAGCTCAGAGCAGTTCTTC. It encodes CASSLLSSEQFF. Together with reference TRBV7-6 and TRBJ2-1, the CDR3 gives the full variable domain: GAGVSQSPRYKVTKRGQDVALRCDPISGHVSLYWYRQALGQGPEFLTYFNYEAQQDKSGLPNDRFSAERPEGSISTLTIQRTEQRDSAMYRCASSLLSSEQFFGPGTRLTVL.

This clonotype has a count of ten or more. This chain connects TRBV7-2 to TRBJ2-1; no firm D call. V was pared by 0 bases and J by 6 bases, with 9 bases between. CDR1 and CDR2 from the germline V gene are SGHTA and FQGNSA. CDR3 size: 14 residues. The CDR3 loop is CASSLARTTNEQFF. The CDR3 DNA follows: TGTGCCAGCAGCTTAGCGAGGACCACCAATGAGCAGTTCTTC.

This chain uses TRBV10-3 with TRBJ2-2, with TRBD1 matching 9 bases. CDR3 length equals 17 residues. The V segment lost 0 bases and the J segment 5 bases; nucleotides outside the gene matches: 7. Germline CDR1 is ENHRY and CDR2 is SYGVKD. In nucleotides, the CDR3 is TGTGCCATCAGTGAGTCCTCCACAGGGGGCCGAACCGGGGAGCTGTTTTTT. It is translated as CAISESSTGGRTGELFF.

Ten or more counts support this clonotype. The chain joins TRBV24-1 to TRBJ2-1, with 9 nucleotides matching TRBD1. Per germline, CDR1 KGHDR and CDR2 SFDVKD. V lost 2 bases and J lost 7; bases outside the gene matches: 8. This CDR3 spans 16 amino acids. CDR3 amino acids: CATSDSGTGFGNEQFF. The CDR3 DNA sequence: TGTGCCACCAGTGATTCCGGGACAGGGTTTGGGAATGAGCAGTTCTTC.

The chain employs TRBV27 and TRBJ1-6; D is possibly TRBD1 (6 bases). CDR3 length: 16 amino acids. Trimming stripped 5 bases from V and 0 bases from J, with 11 bases between. The germline gives CDR1 MNHEY, CDR2 SMNVEV (reference sequence). CDR3 amino acids: CASSMTGYSYNSPLHF. The CDR3 bases are TGTGCCAGCAGTATGACAGGTTACTCCTATAATTCACCCCTCCACTTT.

Points on this clonotype: Relative to the germline gene, one junction end is altered; a read error may explain this. The CDR3 DNA is TGTGCCTGCAGTTTTCCCCCCAGACTAGCGGGGGGCTCATACAATGAGCAGTTCTTC. Amino acids: CACSFPPRLAGGSYNEQFF. The chain has TRBV12-3 or TRBV12-4 and TRBJ2-1; 13 bases are a match to TRBD2. The CDR3 is 19 amino acids.

This clonotype was seen a handful of times. The V gene is TRBV15, the J gene TRBJ1-5; TRBD1 agrees at 7 bases. The germline V gene has CDR1 LNHNV and CDR2 YYDKDF (reference sequence). After removal of 3 bases from V and 5 bases from J, the junction contained 1 base not matched to a gene. The CDR3 sequence is 13 residues long. In nucleotides, the CDR3 is TGTGCCACCAGCAGGGACAGGTATCAGCCCCAGCATTTT. Translating gives CATSRDRYQPQHF. Full variable domain (missing parts from reference TRBV15 and TRBJ1-5): DAMVIQNPRYQVTQFGKPVTLSCSQTLNHNVMYWYQQKSSQAPKLLFHYYDKDFNNEADTPDNFQSRRPNTSFCFLDIRSPGLGDTAMYLCATSRDRYQPQHFGDGTRLSIL.

This clonotype was observed many times. V and J are TRBV12-3 or TRBV12-4 and TRBJ1-2, with D tentatively TRBD1 (5 bases). V was clipped by 5 bases and J by 6 bases, with 16 bases between them. The CDR3 contains 14 residues. For the CDR3, the DNA is TGTGCCAGCAGTACAAGACGGGGCGTGCATGGCTACACCTTC. This gives the protein CASSTRRGVHGYTF.

The table lists this clonotype with a few counts. The genes are TRBV10-3 and TRBJ2-6; TRBD2 might be the D (5 bases). Germline V gives CDR1 ENHRY, CDR2 SYGVKD. V was trimmed by 8 bases and J by 3 bases, leaving 5 bases between them. The CDR3 totals 12 residues. The CDR3 spells CAIEGGANVLTF. CDR3 DNA: TGTGCCATCGAGGGTGGGGCCAACGTCCTGACTTTC.

This clonotype was counted ten times or more. The chain couples TRBV7-9 to TRBJ1-1, with D hard to call. V lost 5 bases and J 2 bases, leaving 6 bases between the germline ends. The length of the CDR3 is 12 residues. In germline, CDR1 is SEHNR, CDR2 FQNEAQ (reference sequence). The DNA of the CDR3 is TGTGCCAGCAGCGCTATAAACACTGAAGCTTTCTTT. Protein: CASSAINTEAFF.

The rearrangement joins TRBV11-2 to TRBJ2-5; D is uncertain. The V and J ends lost 1 base and 4 bases respectively, with 10 bases between them. The CDR3 has 14 amino acids. Germline V gene lookup returns CDR1 SGHAT and CDR2 FQNNGV. CDR3 protein: CASSLGWGLETQYF. Here the CDR3 DNA reads TGTGCCAGCAGCTTAGGCTGGGGTTTAGAGACCCAGTACTTC.

This clonotype was counted only a few times. This chain uses TRBV7-9 with TRBJ2-7; D might be TRBD1 (5 bases). The germline V gene encodes CDR1 SEHNR and CDR2 FQNEAQ (reference sequence). The CDR3 spans 16 residues. Between the trimmed V and J ends, which lost 7 bases and 0 bases, there was a span of 19 bases. For the CDR3, the DNA is TGTGCCAGCAATGGCAGGGTTTGTGTTAGCTCCTACGAGCAGTACTTC. Translation: CASNGRVCVSSYEQYF.

This clonotype was found a few times. V usage is TRBV20-1 and J usage is TRBJ2-1, with no clear D. Germline CDR1 reads DFQATT; CDR2 reads SNEGSKA (reference sequence). V was clipped by 0 bases and J by 3 bases, with 12 bases between them. The CDR3 extends over 15 amino acids. For the CDR3, the DNA is TGCAGTGCTAGAGATTTAATGCCAAACTACAATGAGCAGTTCTTC. This gives the protein CSARDLMPNYNEQFF.

This clonotype was detected once. The CDR3 is CASSLAVGGVETQYF. The CDR3 DNA reads TGCGCCAGCAGCTTGGCCGTCGGCGGGGTAGAGACCCAGTACTTC. V is TRBV5-1 and J is TRBJ2-5, with D perhaps matching TRBD2 (6 bases). Trimming shortened V by 0 bases and J by 4 bases, and 13 bases separated the two germline ends. Germline CDR1 is SGHRS and CDR2 is YFSETQ. This CDR3 comprises 15 residues.

This clonotype was detected ten times or more. The chain links TRBV5-1 to TRBJ2-2; tentatively, D is TRBD2 (6 bases). Germline V gives CDR1 SGHRS, CDR2 YFSETQ. The germline V and J ends were trimmed by 6 bases and 5 bases, with 17 bases remaining between them. The CDR3 totals 15 residues. CDR3 sequence: CASKLGSGETGELFF. The DNA for the CDR3 is TGCGCCAGCAAACTCGGGAGCGGAGAAACCGGGGAGCTGTTTTTT.

The chain joins TRBV27 to TRBJ2-1; D may be TRBD1 (6 bases). Germline V gene lookup returns CDR1 MNHEY and CDR2 SMNVEV (reference sequence). The V end was cut by 6 bases, the J end by 2 bases, with 8 bases between. This CDR3 has 13 amino acids. The CDR3 DNA reads TGTGCCAGCAGACCAGGGGCCTACAATGAGCAGTTCTTC. It encodes CASRPGAYNEQFF.

This chain links TRBV20-1 with TRBJ1-5; perhaps TRBD1 as D (6 bases). V lost 1 base, J lost 6 bases, and 13 bases lay in between. The germline V gene has CDR1 DFQATT and CDR2 SNEGSKA (reference sequence). There are 14 residues in the CDR3. CDR3 sequence: CSARGALGGQPQHF. CDR3 nucleotide sequence: TGCAGTGCTAGAGGGGCCCTAGGGGGTCAGCCCCAGCATTTT.

The chain couples TRBV20-1 to TRBJ2-7; possible D gene TRBD1, 6 bases. Between the trimmed V and J ends, which lost 6 bases and 0 bases, there was a span of 9 bases. Germline loops: CDR1 DFQATT, CDR2 SNEGSKA (reference sequence). The CDR3 length is 12 residues. CDR3 loop: CSAWTASYEQYF. The CDR3 DNA sequence: TGCAGTGCGTGGACAGCCTCCTACGAGCAGTACTTC.

The genes are TRBV9 and TRBJ2-1; 14 bases fit TRBD2. There are 16 residues in the CDR3. V gave up 4 bases and J gave up 8 bases; unmatched junction bases: 8. Germline V lookup: CDR1 SGDLS, CDR2 YYNGEE. The CDR3 sequence: CASSIRTSGGRDEQFF. The CDR3 DNA sequence: TGTGCCAGCAGCATTCGGACTAGCGGGGGGAGGGATGAGCAGTTCTTC.

The chain uses TRBV9 and TRBJ1-2; 7 nucleotides line up with TRBD1. Per germline, CDR1 SGDLS and CDR2 YYNGEE. The CDR3 totals 15 residues. V lost 3 bases to trimming and J lost 4 bases; unmatched junction nucleotides: 9. In DNA, the CDR3 is TGTGCCAGCAGCGCCCGGACAGGCTTGTTCTATGGCTACACCTTC. The encoded protein is CASSARTGLFYGYTF.

The chain joins TRBV29-1 to TRBJ2-1, with no clear D. Germline V gene lookup returns CDR1 SQVTM and CDR2 ANQGSEA. Trimming shortened V by 2 bases and J by 6 bases, and 8 bases separated the two germline ends. The CDR3 spans 12 residues. This CDR3 is CSVEFTLNEQFF. The CDR3 DNA reads as TGCAGCGTTGAATTCACGCTCAATGAGCAGTTCTTC.

The chain has TRBV5-1 and TRBJ2-3, with 10 positions matching TRBD2. Per germline, CDR1 SGHRS and CDR2 YFSETQ. There are 17 residues in the CDR3. The ends lost 1 base at V and 3 bases at J; junction bases unmatched: 8. CDR3 nucleotides: TGCGCCAGCAGCTTGAGTGACGGAGCGGGGGGGACAGATACGCAGTATTTT. This translates into CASSLSDGAGGTDTQYF.

The V gene is TRBV5-1, the J gene TRBJ2-1; 8 bases are a match to TRBD1. Per the germline V gene, CDR1 is SGHRS and CDR2 is YFSETQ. This CDR3 contains 14 residues. The junction had 6 bases not matched to a gene; V was cut back by 5 bases and J by 5 bases. Written as DNA, the CDR3 is TGCGCCAGCAGGGGAGGACAGGGCCACAATGAGCAGTTCTTC. Protein sequence: CASRGGQGHNEQFF.

This clonotype was found a few times. The V gene is TRBV5-1, the J gene TRBJ2-3; TRBD2 is a possible D gene (6 bases). Germline V gene lookup returns CDR1 SGHRS and CDR2 YFSETQ. This CDR3 spans 16 amino acids. The ends were cut back, 4 bases at V and 3 bases at J, with 18 bases in the middle. CDR3 amino acids: CASSQGLPLGTDTQYF. The CDR3 coding sequence is TGCGCCAGCAGCCAGGGACTCCCCCTTGGGACAGATACGCAGTATTTT. Using reference TRBV5-1 and TRBJ2-3 for the parts outside the CDR3, the full variable domain is KAGVTQTPRYLIKTRGQQVTLSCSPISGHRSVSWYQQTPGQGLQFLFEYFSETQRNKGNFPGRFSGRQFSNSRSEMNVSTLELGDSALYLCASSQGLPLGTDTQYFGPGTRLTVL.